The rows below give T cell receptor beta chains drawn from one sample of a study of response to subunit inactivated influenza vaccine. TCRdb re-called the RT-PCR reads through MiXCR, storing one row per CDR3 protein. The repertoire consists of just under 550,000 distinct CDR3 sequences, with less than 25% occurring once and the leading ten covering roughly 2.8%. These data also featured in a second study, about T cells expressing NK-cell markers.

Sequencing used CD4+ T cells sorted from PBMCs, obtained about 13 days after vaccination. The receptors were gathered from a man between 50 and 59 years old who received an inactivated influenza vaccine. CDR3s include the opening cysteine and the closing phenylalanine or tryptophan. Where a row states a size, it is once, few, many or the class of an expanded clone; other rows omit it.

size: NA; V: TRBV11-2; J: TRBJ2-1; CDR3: CASSSLRRVAGFYNEQFF
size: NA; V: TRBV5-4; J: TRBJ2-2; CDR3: CASSSPGWYTGELFF
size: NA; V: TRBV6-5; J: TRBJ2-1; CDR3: CASSYTSTLNEQFF
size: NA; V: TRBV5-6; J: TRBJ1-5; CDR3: CASSSYPGAGGYQPQHF
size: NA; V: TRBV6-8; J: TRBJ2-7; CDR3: CASYEQYF
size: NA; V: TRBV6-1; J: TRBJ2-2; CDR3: CASRTETYLLGGELFF
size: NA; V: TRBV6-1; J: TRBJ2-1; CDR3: CASRPPRGGLNEQFF
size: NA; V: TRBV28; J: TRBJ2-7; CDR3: CASFGLAGGRYEQYF
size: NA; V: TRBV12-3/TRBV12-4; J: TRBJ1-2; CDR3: CASSRQGFYGYTF
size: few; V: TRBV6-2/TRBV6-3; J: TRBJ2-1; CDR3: CASSYSGDNEQFF
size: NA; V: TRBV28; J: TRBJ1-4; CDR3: CASSFSEVSGGSYEKLFF
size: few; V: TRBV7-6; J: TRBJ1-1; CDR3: CASSLEPGRGGAAFF
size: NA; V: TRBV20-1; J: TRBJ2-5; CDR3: CSAGWRGVVETQYF
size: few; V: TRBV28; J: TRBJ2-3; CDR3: CASSFRAGGRTDTQYF
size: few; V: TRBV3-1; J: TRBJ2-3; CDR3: CASSQEGRHPRF
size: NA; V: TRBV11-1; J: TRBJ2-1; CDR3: CASSYSGTSENEQFF
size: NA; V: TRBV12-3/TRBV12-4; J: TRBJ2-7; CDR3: CASSLARQAPSYEQYF
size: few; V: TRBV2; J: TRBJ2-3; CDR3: CASRETGLAGGDTQYF
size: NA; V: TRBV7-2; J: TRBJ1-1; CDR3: CASSKQDRGGTEAFF
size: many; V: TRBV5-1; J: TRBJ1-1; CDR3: CASSEQGNTEAFF
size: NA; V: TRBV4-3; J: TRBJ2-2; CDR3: CASSLTVAANTGELFF
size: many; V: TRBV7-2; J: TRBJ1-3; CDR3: CASSLGFTDRLRTGNTIYF
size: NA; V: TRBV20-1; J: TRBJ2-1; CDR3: CSASRLAGSYNEQFF
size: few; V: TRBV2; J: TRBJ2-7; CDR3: CASLRTGAYEQYF
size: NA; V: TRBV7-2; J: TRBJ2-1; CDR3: CASSLGLAGGRVNEQFF
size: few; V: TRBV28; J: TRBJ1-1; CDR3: CASGDRHLNTEAFF
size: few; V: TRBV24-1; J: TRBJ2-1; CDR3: CATSGLTGFNDNEQFF
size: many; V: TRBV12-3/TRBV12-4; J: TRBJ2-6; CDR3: CASTLSGSGANVLTF
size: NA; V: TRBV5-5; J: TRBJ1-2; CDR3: CASSLAPTGAFGYTF
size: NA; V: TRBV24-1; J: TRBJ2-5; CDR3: CATSQGGGRETQYF
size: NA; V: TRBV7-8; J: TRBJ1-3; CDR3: CAIAGSSGNTIYF
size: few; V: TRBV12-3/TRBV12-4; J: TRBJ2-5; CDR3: CASDLPTGTASTQYF
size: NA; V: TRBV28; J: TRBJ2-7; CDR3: CASSLRGRGTSSYEQYF
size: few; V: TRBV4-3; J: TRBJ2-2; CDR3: CASSQVSSAGGELFF
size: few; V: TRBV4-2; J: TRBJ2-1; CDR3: CASSHDSRKPGGWYNEQFF
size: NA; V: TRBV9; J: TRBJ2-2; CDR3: CASSLTTTGRGAHTGELFF
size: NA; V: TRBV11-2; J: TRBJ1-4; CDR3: CASSLEINEKLFF
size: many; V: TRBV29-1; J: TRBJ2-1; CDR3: CSVRTGTGFGGSRLHNEQFF
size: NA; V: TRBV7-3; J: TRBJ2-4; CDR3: CASSLSGLAGGIPGGNIQYF
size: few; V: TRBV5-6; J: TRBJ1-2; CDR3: CASKMTGGWGYTF
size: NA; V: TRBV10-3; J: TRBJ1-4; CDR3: CAISESQGIGSEKLFF
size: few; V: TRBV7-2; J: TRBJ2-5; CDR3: CASSLGPGGSETQYF
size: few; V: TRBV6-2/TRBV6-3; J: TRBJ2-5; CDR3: CASSFRQAQETQYF
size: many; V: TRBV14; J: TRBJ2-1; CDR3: CASSQVGGASYNEQFF
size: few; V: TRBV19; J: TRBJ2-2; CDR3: CASRRTGDTGELFF
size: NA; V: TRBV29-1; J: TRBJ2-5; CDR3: CSAGGGGRETQYF
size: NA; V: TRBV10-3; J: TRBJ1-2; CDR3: CAISESTEGYGYTF
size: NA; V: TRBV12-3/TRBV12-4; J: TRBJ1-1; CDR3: CASSVGFPEAFF
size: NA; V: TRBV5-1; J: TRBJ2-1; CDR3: CASSHGAGGVNDEQFF
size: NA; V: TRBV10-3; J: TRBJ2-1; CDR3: CAISERLAGAHEQFF
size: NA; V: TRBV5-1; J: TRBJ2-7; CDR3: CTSSLLTTPTYEQYF
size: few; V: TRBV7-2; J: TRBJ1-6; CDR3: CASSPTAGVNSPLHF
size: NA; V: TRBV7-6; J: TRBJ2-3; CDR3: CASSLVVTSGFTDTQYF
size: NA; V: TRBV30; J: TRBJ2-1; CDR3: CAWSRRSRAYNEQFF
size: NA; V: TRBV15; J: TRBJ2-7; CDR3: CATSRDVGASYEQYF
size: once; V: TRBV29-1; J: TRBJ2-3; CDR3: CSVEDGSGASTDTQYF
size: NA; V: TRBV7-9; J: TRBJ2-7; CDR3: CASSLRTSEPYEQYF
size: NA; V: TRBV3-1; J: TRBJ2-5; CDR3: CASSQQWGCQYF
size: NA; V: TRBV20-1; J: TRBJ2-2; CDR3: CSARDGRGANTGELFF
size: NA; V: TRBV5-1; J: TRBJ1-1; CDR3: CASSPTGAEGTEAFF